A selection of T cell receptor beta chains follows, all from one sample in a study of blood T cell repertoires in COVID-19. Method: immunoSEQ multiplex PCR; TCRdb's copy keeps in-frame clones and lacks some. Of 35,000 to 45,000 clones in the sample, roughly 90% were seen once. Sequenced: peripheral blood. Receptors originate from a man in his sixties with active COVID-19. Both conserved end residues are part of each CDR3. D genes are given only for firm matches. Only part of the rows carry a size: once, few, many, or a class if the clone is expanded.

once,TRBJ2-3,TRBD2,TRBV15,CATSRRGLAGGHTDTQYF,TGTGCCACCAGCAGACGCGGACTAGCGGGAGGGCATACAGATACGCAGTATTTT
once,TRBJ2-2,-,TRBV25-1,CASTSTGYTGELFF,TGTGCCAGCACCAGTACAGGTTACACCGGGGAGCTGTTTTTT
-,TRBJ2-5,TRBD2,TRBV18,CASSGLAGVETQYF,TGTGCCAGCTCCGGACTAGCGGGAGTAGAGACCCAGTACTTC
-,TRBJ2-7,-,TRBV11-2,CASSLAGLAYEQYF,TGTGCCAGCAGCTTGGCGGGTCTTGCCTACGAGCAGTACTTC
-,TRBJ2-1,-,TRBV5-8,CASTVLRVLGEQFF,TGTGCCAGCACCGTACTCAGGGTCTTGGGGGAGCAGTTCTTC
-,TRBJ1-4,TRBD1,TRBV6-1,CASSEIGQGAFGEKLFF,TGTGCCAGCAGTGAAATTGGGCAGGGGGCGTTCGGTGAAAAACTGTTTTTT
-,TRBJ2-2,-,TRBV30,CAWSAYSYTGELFF,TGTGCCTGGAGTGCGTATTCGTACACCGGGGAGCTGTTTTTT
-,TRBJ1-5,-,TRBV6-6,CATADSNQPQHF,TGTGCCACCGCGGATAGCAATCAGCCCCAGCATTTT
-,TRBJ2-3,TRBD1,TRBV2,CASSRDRQNTDTQYF,TGTGCCAGCAGTCGGGACAGACAAAACACAGATACGCAGTATTTT
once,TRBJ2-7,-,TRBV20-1,CSATFAYEQYF,TGCAGTGCTACGTTCGCCTACGAGCAGTACTTC
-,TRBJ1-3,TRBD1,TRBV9,CASSVGTGSSLSGNTIYF,TGTGCCAGCAGCGTAGGGACAGGGTCAAGCCTCTCTGGAAACACCATATATTTT
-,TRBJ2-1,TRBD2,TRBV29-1,CSGILAGRTSSYNEQFF,TGCAGCGGTATACTAGCGGGGCGGACGAGCTCCTACAATGAGCAGTTCTTC
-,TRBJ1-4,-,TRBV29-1,CSVPVGGTNEKLFF,TGCAGCGTCCCGGTCGGGGGAACGAATGAAAAACTGTTTTTT
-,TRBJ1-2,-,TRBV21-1,CASSSDRVLGYTF,TGTGCCAGCAGCAGTGACAGGGTTTTAGGCTACACCTTC
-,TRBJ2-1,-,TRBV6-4,CASSDGNRHNEQFF,TGTGCCAGCAGTGACGGCAACAGGCACAATGAGCAGTTCTTC